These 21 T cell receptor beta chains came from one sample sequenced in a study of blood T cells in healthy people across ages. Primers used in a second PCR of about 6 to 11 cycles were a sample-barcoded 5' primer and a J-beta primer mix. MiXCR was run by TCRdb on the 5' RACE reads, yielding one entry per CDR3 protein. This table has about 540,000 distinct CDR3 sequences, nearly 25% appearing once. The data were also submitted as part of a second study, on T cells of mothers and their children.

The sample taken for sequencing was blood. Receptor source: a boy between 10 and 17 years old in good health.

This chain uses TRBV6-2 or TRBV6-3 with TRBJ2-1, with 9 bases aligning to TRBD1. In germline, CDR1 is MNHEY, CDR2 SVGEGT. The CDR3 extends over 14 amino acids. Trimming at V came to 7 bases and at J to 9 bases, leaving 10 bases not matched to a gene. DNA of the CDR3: TGTGCCAGCACCAAACTTACAGGGGGCCCTGAGCAGTTCTTC. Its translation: CASTKLTGGPEQFF.

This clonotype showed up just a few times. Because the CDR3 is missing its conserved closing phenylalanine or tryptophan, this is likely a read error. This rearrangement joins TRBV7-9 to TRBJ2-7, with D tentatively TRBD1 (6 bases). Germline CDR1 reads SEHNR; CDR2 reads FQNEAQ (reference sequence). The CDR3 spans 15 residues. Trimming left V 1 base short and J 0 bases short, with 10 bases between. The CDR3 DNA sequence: TGTGCCAGCAGCTTAGTAACAGGGACCTCCTACGAGCAGTACCTC. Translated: CASSLVTGTSYEQYL.

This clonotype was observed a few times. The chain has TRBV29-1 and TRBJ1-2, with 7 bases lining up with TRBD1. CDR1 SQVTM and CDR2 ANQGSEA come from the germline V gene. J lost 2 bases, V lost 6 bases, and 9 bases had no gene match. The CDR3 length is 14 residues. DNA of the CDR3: TGCAGCGTGTCCTCTCGGACAGGAAACTATGGCTACACCTTC. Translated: CSVSSRTGNYGYTF.

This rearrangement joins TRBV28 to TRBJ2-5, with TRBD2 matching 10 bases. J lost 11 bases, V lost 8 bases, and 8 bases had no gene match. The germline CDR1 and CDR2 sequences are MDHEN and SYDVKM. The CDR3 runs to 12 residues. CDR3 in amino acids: CASRLAGDVQYF. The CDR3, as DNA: TGTGCCAGCCGGCTAGCGGGAGATGTGCAGTACTTC.

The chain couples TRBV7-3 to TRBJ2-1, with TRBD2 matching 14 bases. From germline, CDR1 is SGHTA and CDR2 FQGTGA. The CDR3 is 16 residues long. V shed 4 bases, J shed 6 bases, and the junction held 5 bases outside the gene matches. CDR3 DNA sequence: TGTGCCAGCAGCTCGGGGACTAGCGGGAGTAGCAATGAGCAGTTCTTC. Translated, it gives CASSSGTSGSSNEQFF.

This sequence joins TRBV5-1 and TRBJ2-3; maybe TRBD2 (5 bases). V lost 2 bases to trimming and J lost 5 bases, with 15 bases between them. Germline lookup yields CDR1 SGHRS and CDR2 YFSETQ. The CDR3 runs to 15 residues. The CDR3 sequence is CASSLASTGGDTQYF. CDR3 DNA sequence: TGCGCCAGCAGCTTAGCTAGCACCGGTGGAGATACGCAGTATTTT.

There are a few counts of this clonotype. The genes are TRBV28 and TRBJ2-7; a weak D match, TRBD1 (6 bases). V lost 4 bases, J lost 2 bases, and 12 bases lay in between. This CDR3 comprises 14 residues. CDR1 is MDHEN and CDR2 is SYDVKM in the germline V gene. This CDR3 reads CASSSTTGAYEQYF. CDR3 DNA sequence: TGTGCCAGCAGTTCCACGACAGGTGCCTACGAGCAGTACTTC. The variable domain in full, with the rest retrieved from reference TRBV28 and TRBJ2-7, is DVKVTQSSRYLVKRTGEKVFLECVQDMDHENMFWYRQDPGLGLRLIYFSYDVKMKEKGDIPEGYSVSREKKERFSLILESASTNQTSMYLCASSSTTGAYEQYFGPGTRLTVT.

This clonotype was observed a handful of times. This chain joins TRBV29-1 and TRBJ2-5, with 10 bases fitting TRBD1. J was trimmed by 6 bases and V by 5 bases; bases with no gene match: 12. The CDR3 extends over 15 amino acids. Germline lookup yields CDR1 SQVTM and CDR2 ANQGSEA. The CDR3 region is CSVYLGTGAGKTQYF. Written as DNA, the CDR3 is TGCAGCGTTTATCTTGGGACAGGGGCTGGAAAGACCCAGTACTTC.

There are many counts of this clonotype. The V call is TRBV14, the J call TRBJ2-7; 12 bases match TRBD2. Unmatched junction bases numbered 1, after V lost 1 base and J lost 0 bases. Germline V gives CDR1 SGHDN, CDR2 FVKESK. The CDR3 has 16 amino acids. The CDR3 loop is CASSQGLAGASYEQYF. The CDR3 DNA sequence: TGTGCCAGCAGCCAAGGACTAGCGGGGGCCTCCTACGAGCAGTACTTC.

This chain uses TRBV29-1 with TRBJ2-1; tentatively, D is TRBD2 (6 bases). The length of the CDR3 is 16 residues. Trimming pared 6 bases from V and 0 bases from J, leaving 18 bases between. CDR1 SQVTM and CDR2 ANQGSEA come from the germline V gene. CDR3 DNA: TGCAGCGTCCGGGTCGGAGGGTCATCCTCCTACAATGAGCAGTTCTTC. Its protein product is CSVRVGGSSSYNEQFF.

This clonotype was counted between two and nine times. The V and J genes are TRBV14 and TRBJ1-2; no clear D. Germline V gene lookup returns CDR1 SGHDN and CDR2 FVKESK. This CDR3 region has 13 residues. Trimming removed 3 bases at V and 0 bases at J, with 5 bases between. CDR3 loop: CASSHEANYGYTF. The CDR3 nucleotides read TGTGCCAGCAGCCATGAAGCTAACTATGGCTACACCTTC.

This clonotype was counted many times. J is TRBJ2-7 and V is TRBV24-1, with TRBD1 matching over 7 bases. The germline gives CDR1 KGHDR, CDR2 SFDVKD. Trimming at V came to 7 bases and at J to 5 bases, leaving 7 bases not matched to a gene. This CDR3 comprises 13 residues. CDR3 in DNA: TGTGCCACCAGCAAACAGGGGTCGGACGAGCAGTACTTC. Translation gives CATSKQGSDEQYF.

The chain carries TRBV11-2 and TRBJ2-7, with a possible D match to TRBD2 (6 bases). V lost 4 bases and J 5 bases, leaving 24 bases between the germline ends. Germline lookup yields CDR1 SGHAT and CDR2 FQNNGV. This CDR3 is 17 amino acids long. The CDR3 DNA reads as TGTGCCAGCAGCTCCCAAGGGACTTGCGGGTGGGGCGACGAGCAGTACTTC. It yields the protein CASSSQGTCGWGDEQYF.

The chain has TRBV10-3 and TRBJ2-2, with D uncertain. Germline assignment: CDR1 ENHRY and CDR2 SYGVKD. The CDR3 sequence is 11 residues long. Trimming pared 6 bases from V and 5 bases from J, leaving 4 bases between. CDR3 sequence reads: CAISQTGELFF. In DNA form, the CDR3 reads TGTGCCATCAGCCAGACCGGGGAGCTGTTTTTT.

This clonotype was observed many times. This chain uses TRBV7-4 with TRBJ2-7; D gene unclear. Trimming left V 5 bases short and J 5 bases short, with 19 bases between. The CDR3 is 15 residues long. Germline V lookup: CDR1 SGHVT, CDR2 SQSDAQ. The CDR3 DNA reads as TGTGCCAGCAGCCCGCAAGCTCGGGCGTGGAACGAGCAGTACTTC. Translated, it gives CASSPQARAWNEQYF.

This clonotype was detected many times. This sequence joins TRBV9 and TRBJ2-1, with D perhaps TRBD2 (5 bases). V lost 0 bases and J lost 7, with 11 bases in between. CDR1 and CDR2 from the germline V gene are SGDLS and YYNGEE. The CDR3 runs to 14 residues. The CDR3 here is CASSVGGSGNEQFF. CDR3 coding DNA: TGTGCCAGCAGCGTAGGTGGGAGTGGGAATGAGCAGTTCTTC. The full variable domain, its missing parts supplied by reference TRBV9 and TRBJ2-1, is DSGVTQTPKHLITATGQRVTLRCSPRSGDLSVYWYQQSLDQGLQFLIQYYNGEERAKGNILERFSAQQFPDLHSELNLSSLELGDSALYFCASSVGGSGNEQFFGPGTRLTVL.

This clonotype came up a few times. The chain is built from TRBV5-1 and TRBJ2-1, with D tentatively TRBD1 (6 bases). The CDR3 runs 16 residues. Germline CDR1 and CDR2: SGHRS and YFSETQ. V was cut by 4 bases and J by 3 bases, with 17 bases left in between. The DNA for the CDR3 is TGCGCCAGCAGCCGTCAACCGGGACAAATCTACAATGAGCAGTTCTTC. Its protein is CASSRQPGQIYNEQFF.

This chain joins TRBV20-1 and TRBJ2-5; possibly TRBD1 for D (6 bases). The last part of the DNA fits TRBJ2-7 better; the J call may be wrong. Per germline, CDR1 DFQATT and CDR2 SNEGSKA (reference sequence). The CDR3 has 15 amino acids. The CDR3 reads CSAGTSEGVGYEQYF. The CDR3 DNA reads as TGCAGTGCTGGTACTTCAGAGGGGGTCGGGTACGAGCAGTACTTC.

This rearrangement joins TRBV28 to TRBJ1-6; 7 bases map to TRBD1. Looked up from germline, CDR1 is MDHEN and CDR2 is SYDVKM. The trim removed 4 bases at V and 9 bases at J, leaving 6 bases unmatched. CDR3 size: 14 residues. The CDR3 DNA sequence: TGTGCCAGCAGTTATACAGGGGATAGTTCACCCCTCCACTTT. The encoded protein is CASSYTGDSSPLHF.

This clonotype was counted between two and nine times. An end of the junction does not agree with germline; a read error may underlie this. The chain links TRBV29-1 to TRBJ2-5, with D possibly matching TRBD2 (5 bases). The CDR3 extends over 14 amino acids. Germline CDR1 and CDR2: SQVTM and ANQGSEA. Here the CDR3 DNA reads TGCAGCATTGAGGAATCGGGGTTTTGGGAGACCCAGTACTTC. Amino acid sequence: CSIEESGFWETQYF. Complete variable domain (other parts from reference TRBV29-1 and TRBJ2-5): SAVISQKPSRDICQRGTSLTIQCQVDSQVTMMFWYRQQPGQSLTLIATANQGSEATYESGFVIDKFPISRPNLTFSTLTVSNMSPEDSSIYLCSIEESGFWETQYFGPGTRLLVL.

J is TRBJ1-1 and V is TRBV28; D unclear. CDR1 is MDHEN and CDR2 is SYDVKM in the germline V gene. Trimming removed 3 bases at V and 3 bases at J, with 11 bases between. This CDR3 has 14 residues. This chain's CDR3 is CASSLGFSYTEAFF. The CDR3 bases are TGTGCCAGCAGTTTGGGGTTCAGTTACACTGAAGCTTTCTTT.